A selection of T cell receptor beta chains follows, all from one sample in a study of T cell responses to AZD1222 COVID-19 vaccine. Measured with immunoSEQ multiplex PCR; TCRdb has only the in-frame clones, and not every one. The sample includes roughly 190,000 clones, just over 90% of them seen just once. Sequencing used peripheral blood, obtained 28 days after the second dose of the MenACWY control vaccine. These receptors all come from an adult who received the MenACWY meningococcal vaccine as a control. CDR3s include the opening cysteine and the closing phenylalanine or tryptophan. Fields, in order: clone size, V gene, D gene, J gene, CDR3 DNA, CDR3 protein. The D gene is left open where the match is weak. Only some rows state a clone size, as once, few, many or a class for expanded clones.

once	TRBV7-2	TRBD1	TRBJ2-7	TGTGCCAGCAGCCCACCGGGACAGGGGTTCTACGAGCAGTACTTC	CASSPPGQGFYEQYF
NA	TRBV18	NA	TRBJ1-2	TGTGCCAGCTCACCAAACCATAACTATGGCTACACCTTC	CASSPNHNYGYTF
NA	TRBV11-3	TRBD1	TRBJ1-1	TGTGCCAGCAGGGGGACAGGAGTGAACACTGAAGCTTTCTTT	CASRGTGVNTEAFF
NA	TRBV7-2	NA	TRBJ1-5	TGTGCCAGCAGCTTAGGTCCCATGAATCAGCCCCAGCATTTT	CASSLGPMNQPQHF
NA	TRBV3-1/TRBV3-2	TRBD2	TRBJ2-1	TGTGCCAGCAGCCATATAGCGGGAGGTCCTCGGTCGGGTGAGCAGTTCTTC	CASSHIAGGPRSGEQFF
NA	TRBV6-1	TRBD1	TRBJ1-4	TGTGCCAGCAGTGAAGAGGGGACAGTTTTTAAACTGTTTTTT	CASSEEGTVFKLFF
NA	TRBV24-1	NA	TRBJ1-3	TGTGCCACCAGTGAAACAGGGCCCCGCTCTGGAAACACCATATATTTT	CATSETGPRSGNTIYF
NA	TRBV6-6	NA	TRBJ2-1	TGTGCCAGCAGTTACGAGGTTGGGAGGAATGAGCAGTTCTTC	CASSYEVGRNEQFF
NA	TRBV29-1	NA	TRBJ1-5	TGCAGCGTTGGGACAGCGAATCAGCCCCAGCATTTT	CSVGTANQPQHF
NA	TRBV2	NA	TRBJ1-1	TGTGCCAGCAGTGAAGTTGAAAGGCAGGCCGAAGCTTTCTTT	CASSEVERQAEAFF
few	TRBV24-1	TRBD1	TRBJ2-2	TGTGCCACCCGACAGGGGGGAGAAACCGGGGAGCTGTTTTTT	CATRQGGETGELFF
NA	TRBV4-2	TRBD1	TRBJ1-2	TGTGCCAGCAGCCCGCCTGACAGGGTGCTGGAAGGCTACACCTTC	CASSPPDRVLEGYTF
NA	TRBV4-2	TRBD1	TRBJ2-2	TGTGCCAGCAGCCAAGATCTTAAGACAGGGGTGAACACCGGGGAGCTGTTTTTT	CASSQDLKTGVNTGELFF
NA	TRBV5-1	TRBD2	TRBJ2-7	TGCGCCAGCAGCTGGGCTAGCGGAAGCTCCTACGAGCAGTACTTC	CASSWASGSSYEQYF
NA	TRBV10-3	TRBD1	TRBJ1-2	TGTGCCATCACCCCTACCCGGGACAGAGACTATGGCTACACCTTC	CAITPTRDRDYGYTF
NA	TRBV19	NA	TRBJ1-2	TGTGCCAGTAGTACCAGGGACCGCCGGTTGGGAGGCTACACCTTC	CASSTRDRRLGGYTF
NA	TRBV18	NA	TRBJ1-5	TGTGCCAGCCGGCAGGGGAGCAATCAGCCCCAGCATTTT	CASRQGSNQPQHF
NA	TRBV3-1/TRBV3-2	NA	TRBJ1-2	TGTGCCAGCAGCGCTAGTAGGTTTTTGGGCTACACCTTC	CASSASRFLGYTF
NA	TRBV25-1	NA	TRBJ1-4	TGTGCCAGCAGTGAATCCGGGGGTAAGGAAAAACTGTTTTTT	CASSESGGKEKLFF
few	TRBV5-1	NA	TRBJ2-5	TGCGCCAGCAGCTTGATTCCGGGCCAAGAGACCCAGTACTTC	CASSLIPGQETQYF
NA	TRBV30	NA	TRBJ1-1	TGTGCCTGGGACAGATTCATGAACACTGAAGCTTTCTTT	CAWDRFMNTEAFF